These 4 T cell receptor beta chains were sequenced from one sample in a study of T cell responses to AZD1222 COVID-19 vaccine. Some clones are missing from TCRdb's copy, which holds only in-frame ones; the method was immunoSEQ multiplex PCR. The table records tens of thousands of clones, about three quarters of them present only once. Sequenced material: peripheral blood, taken 28 days after the second AZD1222 dose. All receptors derive from an adult who received the AZD1222 COVID-19 vaccine.

J is TRBJ2-7 and V is TRBV4-3, with 7 bases fitting TRBD2. Germline CDR1 is LGHNA and CDR2 is YSLEER. The CDR3 runs 15 residues. V lost 0 bases, J lost 4 bases, and 6 bases stayed unmatched. In nucleotides, the CDR3 is TGCGCCAGCAGCCAAGATGGGGGGGTTGGGTACGAGCAGTACTTC. This codes for CASSQDGGVGYEQYF.

This chain uses TRBV11-3 with TRBJ2-7; 10 bases are a match to TRBD2. The J segment lost 3 bases and the V segment lost 4 bases, leaving 6 bases of the junction unmatched. Germline V gene lookup returns CDR1 SGHNT and CDR2 YENEEA. The CDR3 extends over 15 amino acids. In DNA, the CDR3 is TGTGCCAGCAGCTCAGAGCGGGGGGGCCACTACGAGCAGTACTTC. Encoded protein: CASSSERGGHYEQYF.

In its sample, this clone was seen a few times. The genes are TRBV3-1 (or the pseudogene TRBV3-2) and TRBJ1-3, with a possible D match to TRBD1 (5 bases). The CDR3 runs 15 residues. Germline lookup yields CDR1 LGHDT and CDR2 YNNKEL (reference sequence). V gave up 1 base and J gave up 8 bases, with 15 bases separating them. CDR3 sequence reads: CASSQGQTPTYTIYF. The CDR3 DNA is TGTGCCAGCAGCCAAGGACAGACCCCAACCTACACCATATATTTT.

This sequence joins TRBV19 and TRBJ1-4; a possible D gene is TRBD1 (6 bases). V lost 3 bases and J lost 7, with 15 bases in between. CDR3 size: 15 residues. The germline V gene encodes CDR1 LNHDA and CDR2 SQIVND (reference sequence). This CDR3 reads CASSIPQGSSEKLFF. DNA of the CDR3: TGTGCCAGTAGTATCCCACAGGGCTCCAGTGAAAAACTGTTTTTT.